Below are 23 T cell receptor beta chains sequenced from a single sample in a study of cytomegalovirus exposure and HLA in healthy donors (dated by TCRdb to 2016 to 2017). Library creation used the immunoSEQ multiplex PCR assay. The multiplex PCR relied on a mix of 60 forward primers for TCR Vbeta segments and 13 reverse primers for TCR Jbeta segments. TCRdb took this table from immuneACCESS and kept in-frame rearrangements with V and J called. Such tables lack part of the clones; where checked against another copy, unresolved V genes explain under half of the gap, and the rest is unexplained. The sample includes around 150,000 clones, with about four fifths observed a single time. Of the sample, 1.1% to 1.5% is held by the ten largest clones. The sequenced sample consisted of PBMCs. The origin of the receptors is a woman aged 40 to 55 in good health and CMV-seronegative.

There are a few counts of this clone. The genes are TRBV7-9 and TRBJ2-1; D may be TRBD1 (6 bases). The CDR3 has 18 residues. Germline V gene lookup returns CDR1 SEHNR and CDR2 FQNEAQ (reference sequence). V was clipped by 5 bases and J by 4 bases, with 24 bases between them. CDR3 sequence (DNA): TGTGCCAGCAGCCTACACATGACAGGCCTAAGGGAATACAATGAGCAGTTCTTC. This encodes CASSLHMTGLREYNEQFF.

The V call is TRBV6-1, the J call TRBJ1-5, with 10 bases lining up with TRBD1. Germline V CDR1 and CDR2: MNHNS, SASEGT. Trimming at V came to 3 bases and at J to 5 bases, leaving 1 base not matched to a gene. The CDR3 totals 14 residues. CDR3 bases: TGTGCCAGCAGTGACGACAGGGGGCATCAGCCCCAGCATTTT. Its protein product is CASSDDRGHQPQHF.

In the case of this clone: Other DNA variants within this sample encode the same CDR3. The J gene is TRBJ1-2, the V gene TRBV6-5; no definite D call. Per the germline V gene, CDR1 is MNHEY and CDR2 is SVGAGI. The CDR3 runs to 14 residues. Between the trimmed V and J ends, which lost 0 bases and 2 bases, there was a span of 7 bases. The CDR3 DNA sequence: TGTGCCAGCAGTTACTCGGGGAGAAACTATGGCTACACCTTC. This codes for CASSYSGRNYGYTF.

This clone was seen once. V is TRBV6-1 and J is TRBJ2-2, with 9 nucleotides matching TRBD2. Germline values: CDR1 MNHNS, CDR2 SASEGT. The J segment lost 0 bases and the V segment lost 4 bases, leaving 12 bases of the junction unmatched. The CDR3 consists of 19 residues. The CDR3 DNA follows: TGTGCCAGCAGTGCCCACCTAGCGGGGAAGAACGCGAACACCGGGGAGCTGTTTTTT. This sequence encodes CASSAHLAGKNANTGELFF.

V gene TRBV18 combines with J gene TRBJ1-1; 9 bases agree with TRBD1. V dropped 6 bases and J dropped 1; count of bases not matched to a gene: 6. The length of the CDR3 is 15 residues. Germline loops: CDR1 KGHSH, CDR2 LQKENI. The CDR3 is CASSLQGARNTEAFF. DNA for the CDR3: TGTGCCAGCTCGCTACAGGGGGCGAGGAACACTGAAGCTTTCTTT.

J is TRBJ2-2 and V is TRBV25-1, with D possibly TRBD1 on 6 matching bases. Trimming took 2 bases from V and 0 from J, leaving 10 bases between them. The CDR3 is made up of 16 amino acids. In germline, CDR1 is MGHDK, CDR2 SYGVNS. CDR3 nucleotide sequence: TGTGCCAGCAGTGAACGTGGGGGCCCGAACACCGGGGAGCTGTTTTTT. This gives the protein CASSERGGPNTGELFF.

A note on this clone: Other DNA sequences in the sample encode the same CDR3. V gene TRBV2 combines with J gene TRBJ1-1, with D uncertain. V was pared by 3 bases and J by 2 bases, with 7 bases between. Germline lookup yields CDR1 SNHLY and CDR2 FYNNEI. The CDR3 is made up of 13 amino acids. Here the CDR3 reads CASSEGLNTEAFF. The DNA for the CDR3 is TGTGCCAGCAGTGAGGGCCTTAACACTGAAGCTTTCTTT.

The rearrangement links TRBV14 to TRBJ1-5; a possible D gene is TRBD1 (6 bases). Per germline, CDR1 SGHDN and CDR2 FVKESK. CDR3 length equals 15 residues. V was shortened by 1 base and J by 6 bases, with 13 bases between the two germline ends. The CDR3 spells CASSQATQGSQPQHF. CDR3 bases: TGTGCCAGCAGCCAAGCTACCCAGGGGAGTCAGCCCCAGCATTTT.

The rearrangement uses TRBV7-3 and TRBJ2-5, with unresolved D. The J call may be wrong; the DNA end is better matched by TRBJ2-7. Looked up from germline, CDR1 is SGHTA and CDR2 is FQGTGA. The CDR3 sequence is 14 residues long. The CDR3 sequence is CASSLMPHSYEQYF. The DNA of the CDR3 is TGTGCCAGCAGCTTAATGCCTCACTCCTACGAGCAGTACTTC.

This chain uses TRBV4-1 with TRBJ2-3, with a tentative D call TRBD2 (7 bases). Germline CDR1 MGHRA, CDR2 YSYEKL. Deletions cut 0 bases from V and 0 bases from J, with 19 bases between. This CDR3 spans 19 amino acids. The CDR3 coding sequence is TGCGCCAGCAGCCAAGAAGATGTCGCGGGGGCGCTTAGCACAGATACGCAGTATTTT. It translates to CASSQEDVAGALSTDTQYF.

This clone was seen once. CDR3 sequence reads: CASSSLAGGIQYF. CDR3 DNA: TGTGCCAGCAGCTCACTAGCGGGGGGGATCCAGTACTTC. J is TRBJ2-5 and V is TRBV11-3, with 13 bases identical to TRBD2. Germline CDR1 is SGHNT and CDR2 is YENEEA. The CDR3 totals 13 residues. The ends lost 4 bases at V and 10 bases at J; junction bases unmatched: 3.

The chain has TRBV2 and TRBJ2-3; 8 nucleotides line up with TRBD2. Germline V gene data show CDR1 as SNHLY and CDR2 as FYNNEI. The CDR3 runs 17 residues. J lost 4 bases, V lost 10 bases, and 19 bases had no gene match. The CDR3 is CATRNIRGGRGSDTQYF. The CDR3 bases are TGTGCCACGAGAAATATTCGGGGGGGCCGCGGGTCAGATACGCAGTATTTT. Based on the CDR3 plus reference TRBV2 and TRBJ2-3, the full variable domain is EPEVTQTPSHQVTQMGQEVILRCVPISNHLYFYWYRQILGQKVEFLVSFYNNEISEKSEIFDDQFSVERPDGSNFTLKIRSTKLEDSAMYFCATRNIRGGRGSDTQYFGPGTRLTVL.

V gene TRBV7-2 combines with J gene TRBJ2-3, with D tentatively TRBD2 (5 bases). With 4 bases removed from V and 10 bases from J, the gap between germline ends came to 15 bases. CDR3 size: 13 residues. Germline values: CDR1 SGHTA, CDR2 FQGNSA. CDR3 amino acids: CASSSAGSQSQYF. The CDR3 DNA is TGTGCCAGCAGCTCCGCGGGTAGTCAGTCGCAGTATTTT.

The chain employs TRBV2 and TRBJ1-6; no reliable D call. Deletions cut 7 bases from V and 10 bases from J, with 17 bases between. Germline V CDR1 and CDR2: SNHLY, FYNNEI. The CDR3 runs to 14 residues. The CDR3 spells CASKEESVGSPLHF. The CDR3 nucleotides are TGTGCCAGCAAGGAGGAAAGTGTGGGATCACCCCTCCACTTT.

The sample holds a few counts of this clone. V and J are TRBV7-9 and TRBJ1-2, with unresolved D. The CDR3 totals 14 residues. V lost 3 bases and J lost 3, with 11 bases in between. In germline, CDR1 is SEHNR, CDR2 FQNEAQ (reference sequence). The CDR3 protein is CASSFSGKDYGYTF. In DNA form, the CDR3 reads TGTGCCAGCAGCTTCTCCGGGAAAGACTATGGCTACACCTTC.

The V gene is TRBV6-5, the J gene TRBJ2-1, with D possibly TRBD1 on 5 matching bases. Germline CDR1 and CDR2: MNHEY and SVGAGI. Trimming stripped 4 bases from V and 5 bases from J, with 9 bases between. The CDR3 runs to 13 residues. This CDR3 is CASSSQGNNEQFF. CDR3 bases: TGTGCCAGCAGTTCTCAGGGAAACAATGAGCAGTTCTTC.

The V and J genes are TRBV18 and TRBJ2-6; 8 nucleotides align to TRBD1. The junction had 11 bases not matched to a gene; V was cut back by 5 bases and J by 2 bases. Per the germline V gene, CDR1 is KGHSH and CDR2 is LQKENI. The CDR3 runs 18 residues. CDR3 sequence reads: CASSTRGQGATGANVLTF. The CDR3 nucleotides read TGTGCCAGCTCAACGCGGGGTCAGGGGGCGACTGGGGCCAACGTCCTGACTTTC.

The rearrangement joins TRBV29-1 to TRBJ2-2, with 8 bases aligning to TRBD1. In germline, CDR1 is SQVTM, CDR2 ANQGSEA. Losses at the gene ends were 3 bases for V and 6 bases for J; bases not matched to a gene: 3. This CDR3 contains 13 residues. This CDR3 is CSVEVRGPGELFF. CDR3 bases: TGCAGCGTTGAGGTCAGGGGGCCCGGGGAGCTGTTTTTT.

The V and J genes are TRBV2 and TRBJ1-5; 11 bases fit TRBD1. Germline V lookup: CDR1 SNHLY, CDR2 FYNNEI. The length of the CDR3 is 13 residues. Trimming removed 6 bases from V and 7 bases from J; junction bases left unmatched: 2. The chain's CDR3 is CASRGTGGQPQHF. CDR3 sequence (DNA): TGTGCCAGCAGGGGGACAGGGGGGCAGCCCCAGCATTTT. The whole variable domain, filled in from reference TRBV2 and TRBJ1-5, reads EPEVTQTPSHQVTQMGQEVILRCVPISNHLYFYWYRQILGQKVEFLVSFYNNEISEKSEIFDDQFSVERPDGSNFTLKIRSTKLEDSAMYFCASRGTGGQPQHFGDGTRLSIL.

The chain has TRBV5-1 and TRBJ2-1; TRBD2 aligns across 10 bases. J was trimmed by 7 bases and V by 0 bases; bases with no gene match: 4. Germline V lookup: CDR1 SGHRS, CDR2 YFSETQ. CDR3 length equals 15 residues. The CDR3 nucleotides are TGCGCCAGCAGCTTGGAACTAGCGGGGATAAATGAGCAGTTCTTC. This encodes CASSLELAGINEQFF.

The chain is built from TRBV4-3 and TRBJ2-1; D perhaps matches TRBD1 (5 bases). The CDR3 runs 20 residues. Per the germline V gene, CDR1 is LGHNA and CDR2 is YSLEER. Between the trimmed V and J ends, which lost 0 bases and 0 bases, there was a span of 21 bases. The CDR3, as DNA: TGCGCCAGCAGCCAAGATCCCCCTCTCAGGGTCTCGGGCTCCTACAATGAGCAGTTCTTC. This gives the protein CASSQDPPLRVSGSYNEQFF.

This clone was counted once. This specimen includes other DNA sequences encoding the same CDR3. The chain employs TRBV6-5 and TRBJ1-1, with D possibly TRBD1 on 5 matching bases. Deletions cut 0 bases from V and 1 base from J, with 9 bases between. This CDR3 spans 15 amino acids. Germline CDR1 and CDR2: MNHEY and SVGAGI. CDR3 loop: CASSYSGQGNTEAFF. The CDR3 region has the DNA TGTGCCAGCAGTTACTCTGGGCAGGGGAACACTGAAGCTTTCTTT.

The V gene is TRBV23-1, the J gene TRBJ2-4; TRBD1 agrees at 9 bases. TRBV23-1 is identified as an open reading frame with a role that is uncertain. There are 14 residues in the CDR3. Losses at the gene ends were 3 bases for V and 4 bases for J; bases not matched to a gene: 1. For the CDR3, the DNA is TGCGCCAGCAGTCACGGGACAGGGAAAAACATTCAGTACTTC. This sequence encodes CASSHGTGKNIQYF.